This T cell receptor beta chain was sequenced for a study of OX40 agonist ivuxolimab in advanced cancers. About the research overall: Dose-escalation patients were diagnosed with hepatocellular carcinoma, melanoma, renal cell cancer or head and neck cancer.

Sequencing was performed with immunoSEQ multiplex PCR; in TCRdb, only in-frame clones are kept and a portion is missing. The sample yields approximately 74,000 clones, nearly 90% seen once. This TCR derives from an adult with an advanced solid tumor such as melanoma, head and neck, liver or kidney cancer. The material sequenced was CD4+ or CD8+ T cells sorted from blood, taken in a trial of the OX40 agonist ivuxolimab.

CDR3 sequence (DNA): TGCGCCAGCAGCTTGGTTGCCTGGGGGGAGCAGTTCTTC. This codes for CASSLVAWGEQFF. The V and J genes are TRBV5-1 and TRBJ2-1, with D perhaps assigned TRBD1 or TRBD2 (5 bases each). Germline CDR1 reads SGHRS; CDR2 reads YFSETQ. The CDR3 totals 13 residues. V was clipped by 0 bases and J by 10 bases, with 11 bases between them. The full variable domain, in which reference TRBV5-1 and TRBJ2-1 provide the parts outside the CDR3, is KAGVTQTPRYLIKTRGQQVTLSCSPISGHRSVSWYQQTPGQGLQFLFEYFSETQRNKGNFPGRFSGRQFSNSRSEMNVSTLELGDSALYLCASSLVAWGEQFFGPGTRLTVL.